This TCR beta chain was profiled in a study of identical twins. Whole-study results and caveats: Within monozygotic twins, out-of-frame TCR alpha sharing was underestimated by the models.

TCRdb called the 5' RACE reads again in MiXCR, with one record for every CDR3 protein. The data contain about 340,000 distinct CDR3 sequences, 12% of them singletons. Trimming shortened V by 1 base and J by 6 bases, and 9 bases separated the two germline ends. CDR1 is MNHEY and CDR2 is SMNVEV in the germline V gene (reference sequence). The CDR3 extends over 14 amino acids. This clonotype has a handful of counts. Antigen specificity is unknown. These data were also reused for a study on yellow fever vaccine responses in identical twins.

The sequence was collected from a woman aged 18-30 years in good health. Material: CD8+ T cells sorted from blood. The genes are TRBV27 and TRBJ2-2; D uncertain. CDR3 in amino acids: CASSLWNPAGELFF. The CDR3 DNA reads as TGTGCCAGCAGTTTATGGAATCCGGCCGGGGAGCTGTTTTTT.